The 10 T cell receptor beta chains below all came from one sample that was sequenced in a study of T cell changes during pregnancy in multiple sclerosis. Assay used: immunoSEQ multiplex PCR; TCRdb lists only in-frame clones, some missing. The sample carries tens of thousands of clones, about 94% recorded once. Source: peripheral blood, taken in the third trimester of pregnancy. The receptors originated from a female donor with multiple sclerosis, enrolled in a pregnancy study.

The chain carries TRBV2 and TRBJ1-6; 8 nucleotides match TRBD1. V gave up 4 bases and J gave up 2 bases; unmatched junction bases: 4. The CDR3 totals 16 residues. CDR1 SNHLY and CDR2 FYNNEI come from the germline V gene. CDR3 nucleotides: TGTGCCAGCAGTGGACAGGGGACCCCCTATAATTCACCCCTCCACTTT. It specifies CASSGQGTPYNSPLHF.

The J gene is TRBJ2-7, the V gene TRBV7-2; maybe TRBD2 (5 bases). The germline CDR1 and CDR2 sequences are SGHTA and FQGNSA. The CDR3 runs 14 residues. Trimming removed 3 bases from V and 4 bases from J, with 13 bases in between. The DNA of the CDR3 is TGTGCCAGCAGCTTTCGTTATCGGGGTTACGAGCAGTACTTC. Translating it yields CASSFRYRGYEQYF.

This sequence joins TRBV11-2 and TRBJ2-7; 10 bases agree with TRBD2. CDR3 length: 17 residues. Germline CDR1 is SGHAT and CDR2 is FQNNGV. Germline trimming cut 1 base from V and 4 bases from J; bases unmatched to any gene: 10. DNA of the CDR3: TGTGCCAGCAGCTTAGTTGCTAGCGGGGGTACTACATACGAGCAGTACTTC. This translates into CASSLVASGGTTYEQYF.

This CDR3 reads CASSLEQGDGNTIYF. DNA of the CDR3: TGTGCCAGCAGCTTAGAACAGGGTGATGGAAACACCATATATTTT. The chain recombines TRBV11-2 with TRBJ1-3, with a weak D call TRBD1 (6 bases). This CDR3 spans 15 amino acids. Germline-derived CDR1 and CDR2 are SGHAT and FQNNGV. V lost 0 bases and J lost 3, with 9 bases in between.

The chain employs TRBV30 and TRBJ1-2; 8 bases are shared with TRBD1. The CDR3 runs 14 residues. CDR1 is GTSNPN, CDR2 SVGIG, per germline (reference sequence). Trimming at V came to 1 base and at J to 5 bases, leaving 6 bases not matched to a gene. The CDR3 sequence: CAWSATGDGYGYTF. The CDR3 nucleotides are TGTGCCTGGAGTGCGACAGGGGATGGGTATGGCTACACCTTC.

The chain has TRBV5-4 and TRBJ1-2; TRBD1 matches 7 bases. Germline V gene lookup returns CDR1 SGHNT and CDR2 YYREEE (reference sequence). V lost 3 bases, J lost 4 bases, and 9 bases stayed unmatched. The CDR3 spans 15 residues. In DNA form, the CDR3 reads TGTGCCAGCAGCTCACAGGGGAAGATTATCTATGGCTACACCTTC. This gives the protein CASSSQGKIIYGYTF.

The count of this clone is one. This chain joins TRBV10-3 and TRBJ1-2, with TRBD1 as a possible D gene (5 bases). The germline V and J ends were trimmed by 4 bases and 4 bases, with 13 bases remaining between them. Germline lookup yields CDR1 ENHRY and CDR2 SYGVKD. The CDR3 is 14 residues long. CDR3 amino acids: CAISVYRLGYGYTF. The DNA of the CDR3 is TGTGCCATCAGTGTGTACAGGTTGGGCTATGGCTACACCTTC.

This rearrangement joins TRBV6-5 to TRBJ1-1, with 9 bases aligning to TRBD1. CDR1 is MNHEY and CDR2 is SVGAGI in the germline V gene. CDR3 length: 15 residues. V lost 1 base and J lost 5; bases outside the gene matches: 5. For the CDR3, the DNA is TGTGCCAGCAGTTACTTAACCGGGACAGGGACTGAAGCTTTCTTT. Residues: CASSYLTGTGTEAFF.

The chain recombines TRBV28 with TRBJ2-7; no firm D call. V was clipped by 3 bases and J by 4 bases, with 7 bases between them. CDR3 length: 12 amino acids. Germline CDR1 is MDHEN and CDR2 is SYDVKM. The CDR3 spells CASSLGRYEQYF. In nucleotides, the CDR3 is TGTGCCAGCAGTTTGGGCAGATACGAGCAGTACTTC.

This sequence joins TRBV5-1 and TRBJ1-4; 9 nucleotides agree with TRBD1. From germline, CDR1 is SGHRS and CDR2 YFSETQ. With 4 bases clipped from V and 8 bases from J, the junction kept 6 bases outside the gene matches. This CDR3 spans 14 amino acids. CDR3 sequence (DNA): TGCGCCAGCAGCCAGGGACAGGGCCGGGAAAAACTGTTTTTT. Its protein product is CASSQGQGREKLFF.